Only a few counts were recorded for the clone carrying this TCR beta chain. Its antigen is not known. This CDR3 is 14 amino acids long. In germline, CDR1 is MNHNY, CDR2 SVGAGI (reference sequence). The germline V and J ends were trimmed by 2 bases and 1 base, with 8 bases remaining between them. Expressed TCRB transcripts got sequenced, as all isolated RNA was reverse transcribed. Clones were read by immunoSEQ multiplex PCR, and TCRdb kept only the in-frame ones, dropping some. The table has 330,000 or so clones, roughly 15% seen once; the top ten hold more than 6.5%. These data originate in a study of beta chain features in type 1 diabetes. Study-level findings and limits: A PCR bias possibly favoring shorter templates would apply equally to patients and controls.

The V call is TRBV6-6, the J call TRBJ1-1; D gene uncertain. Material for sequencing was central memory CD4+ T cells from blood. This receptor was identified in a man aged 25-40 years in good health. The CDR3 loop is CASSYRIKNTEAFF. DNA of the CDR3: TGTGCCAGCAGTTACCGAATTAAGAACACTGAAGCTTTCTTT.